This TCR beta chain was sequenced for a study of molecular identifiers for immune sequencing clone quantification. About this clonotype itself: Mismatch with germline at one junction end may stem from a read error.

CDR3 size: 13 residues. TCRdb independently ran MiXCR on the PCR reads; one entry per CDR3 protein. Of some 650,000 distinct CDR3 sequences in the sample, about 20% are singletons; the top ten hold 0.75% to 0.95%. The TCR originated in a human donor in good health. Some libraries in this study had Jurkat cell RNA spiked in. This sequence joins TRBV12-3 or TRBV12-4 and TRBJ1-1, with TRBD1 as a possible D gene (6 bases). The specimen was naive CD8+ T cells from blood, with Jurkat cell RNA spiked in. Subset in this sample: FACS-sorted CD8+CD4-CCR7+CD45RA+ naive T cells. CDR3 sequence reads: CASRLVGDTEALF. The CDR3 DNA is TGTGCCAGCAGGCTCGTCGGGGACACTGAAGCTCTCTTT.